This TCR beta chain stems from a study of cytomegalovirus exposure and HLA in healthy donors. Study-level information: The roughly 100 million unique TCR beta sequences, from roughly 170 million T cells, were found by an earlier analysis.

With respect to this clone: The antigen remains undetermined.

V was pared by 1 base and J by 5 bases, with 3 bases between. There are 12 residues in the CDR3. CDR1 is GTSNPN, CDR2 SVGIG, per germline (reference sequence). The PCR ran on 60 Vbeta and 13 Jbeta primers. TCRdb keeps only in-frame clones here, not all; method: immunoSEQ multiplex PCR. This sample's table has around 200,000 clones. Among the donors, all were healthy bone marrow donors. Overall study findings and caveats: As a later analysis showed, a missense DCLRE1C variant was linked to trimming of TCR beta V- and J-genes.

The chain joins TRBV30 to TRBJ1-6; D remains unclear. The source is a woman between 18 and 30 years old in good health and CMV-seropositive. Sequenced sample: PBMCs. The CDR3 nucleotides are TGTGCCTGGAGTGCCAATAATTCACCCCTCCACTTT. Protein: CAWSANNSPLHF.